What follows describes a single T cell receptor beta chain. The antigen is unknown. The data are from a study of shared clonotypes between healthy human individuals. Naive CD8 populations comprised CD45RO-negative cells positively selected for CCR7, excluding terminally differentiated effector memory CD45RA+ cells. Donors had no recently reported acute infections or vaccinations and were HIV-negative. Sequencing was performed with immunoSEQ multiplex PCR; in TCRdb, only in-frame clones are kept and a portion is missing. The sample holds about 2 million clones; over 85% are singletons and the top ten take more than 0.95%. Study-wide points: The study found approximately 5% of naive CD4 clonotypes shared across several donors. In general, naive subsets displayed greater estimated richness than memory subsets did.

Germline V lookup: CDR1 SNHLY, CDR2 FYNNEI. Germline trimming cut 2 bases from V and 3 bases from J; bases unmatched to any gene: 1. The CDR3 totals 14 residues. The chain joins TRBV2 to TRBJ2-7; TRBD2 matches 10 bases. Sequencing was carried out using naive CD8+ T cells sorted from blood. The receptor was derived from a man younger than 35 in good health. CDR3 DNA sequence: TGTGCCAGCAGTGAAAGCGGGGGGGTCTACGAGCAGTACTTC. Protein product: CASSESGGVYEQYF.